This TCR beta chain was recovered during a study of blood T cell repertoires in COVID-19. Whole-study context: T cells, B-cell-depleted T cells, or PBMCs provided the cDNA or gDNA that served as material.

The cohort comprised adults aged about 18 to 90 years residing in some 24 US areas. All recovered Cohort 3 donors got two negative PCRs, got clearance, or saw symptom resolution. The assay was immunoSEQ multiplex PCR, and TCRdb's table has in-frame clones only and misses some. The sample shows about 400,000 clones, about 90% of them seen only once. Trimming at V came to 6 bases and at J to 0 bases, leaving 1 base not matched to a gene. The CDR3 covers 13 residues. Germline V gene data show CDR1 as SNHLY and CDR2 as FYNNEI. Sequenced: PBMCs or T cells enriched from blood (not recorded which). The chain uses TRBV2 and TRBJ2-7, with 8 bases aligning to TRBD1. This TCR came from a woman in her 30s who had recovered from COVID-19. DNA for the CDR3: TGTGCCAGCAGAACAGGGGGCTCCTACGAGCAGTACTTC. Translating gives CASRTGGSYEQYF.